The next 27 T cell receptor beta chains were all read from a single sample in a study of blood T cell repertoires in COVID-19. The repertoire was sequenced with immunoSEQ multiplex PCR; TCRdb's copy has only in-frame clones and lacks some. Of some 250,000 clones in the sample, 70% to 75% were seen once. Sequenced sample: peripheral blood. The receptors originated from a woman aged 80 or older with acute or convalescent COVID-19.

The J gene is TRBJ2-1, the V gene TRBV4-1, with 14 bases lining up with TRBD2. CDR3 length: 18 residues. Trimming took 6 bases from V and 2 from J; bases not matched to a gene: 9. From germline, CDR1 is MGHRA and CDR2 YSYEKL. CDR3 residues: CASSPTSGRAETYNEQFF. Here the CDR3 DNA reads TGCGCCAGCAGTCCGACTAGCGGGAGGGCCGAAACCTACAATGAGCAGTTCTTC.

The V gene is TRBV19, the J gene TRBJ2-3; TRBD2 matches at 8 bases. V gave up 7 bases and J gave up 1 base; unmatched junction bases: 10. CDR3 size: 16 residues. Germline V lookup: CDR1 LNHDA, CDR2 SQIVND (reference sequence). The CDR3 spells CASTGRGGFGTDTQYF. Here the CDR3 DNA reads TGTGCCAGTACCGGGAGGGGGGGCTTCGGCACAGATACGCAGTATTTT.

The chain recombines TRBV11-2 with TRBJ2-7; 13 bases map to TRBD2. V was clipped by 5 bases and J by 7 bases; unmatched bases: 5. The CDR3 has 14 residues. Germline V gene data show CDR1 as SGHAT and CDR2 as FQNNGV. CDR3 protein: CASSTLAGGREQYF. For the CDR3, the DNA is TGTGCCAGCAGCACACTAGCGGGGGGGCGAGAGCAGTACTTC.

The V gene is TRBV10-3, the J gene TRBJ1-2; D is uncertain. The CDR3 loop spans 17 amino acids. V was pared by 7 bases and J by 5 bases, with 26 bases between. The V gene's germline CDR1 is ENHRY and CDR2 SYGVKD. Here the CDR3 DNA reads TGTGCCATCACCTCCCAGCGAGTGGCAAGTGAATTATATGGCTACACCTTC. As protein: CAITSQRVASELYGYTF.

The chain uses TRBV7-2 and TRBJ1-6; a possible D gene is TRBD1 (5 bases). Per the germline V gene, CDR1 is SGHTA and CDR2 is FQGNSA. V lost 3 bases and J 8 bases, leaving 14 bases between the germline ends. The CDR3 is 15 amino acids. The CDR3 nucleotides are TGTGCCAGCAGCTTGGCAGGGCATTCCTATTCACCCCTCCACTTT. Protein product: CASSLAGHSYSPLHF. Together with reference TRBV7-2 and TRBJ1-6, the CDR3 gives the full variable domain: GAGVSQSPSNKVTEKGKDVELRCDPISGHTALYWYRQSLGQGLEFLIYFQGNSAPDKSGLPSDRFSAERTGGSVSTLTIQRTQQEDSAVYLCASSLAGHSYSPLHFGNGTRLTVT.

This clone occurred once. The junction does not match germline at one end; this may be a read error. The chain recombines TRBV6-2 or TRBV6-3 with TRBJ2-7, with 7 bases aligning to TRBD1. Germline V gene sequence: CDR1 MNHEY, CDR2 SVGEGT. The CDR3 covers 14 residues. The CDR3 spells CASSYSYLQGPGIF. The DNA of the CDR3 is TGTGCCAGCAGTTACTCCTACCTACAGGGGCCCGGGATCTTC.

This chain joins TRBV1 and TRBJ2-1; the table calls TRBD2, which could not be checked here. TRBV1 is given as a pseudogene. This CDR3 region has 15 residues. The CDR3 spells CTSSQVPDRVNEQFF. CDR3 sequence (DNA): TGCACCAGCAGCCAAGTTCCCGATCGGGTCAATGAGCAGTTCTTC.

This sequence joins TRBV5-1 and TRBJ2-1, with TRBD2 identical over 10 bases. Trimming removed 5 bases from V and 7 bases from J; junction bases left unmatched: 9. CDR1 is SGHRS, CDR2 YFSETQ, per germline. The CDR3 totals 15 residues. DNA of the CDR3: TGCGCCAGCAGGGAAACTAGCGGGGCCTTGAATGAGCAGTTCTTC. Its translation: CASRETSGALNEQFF.

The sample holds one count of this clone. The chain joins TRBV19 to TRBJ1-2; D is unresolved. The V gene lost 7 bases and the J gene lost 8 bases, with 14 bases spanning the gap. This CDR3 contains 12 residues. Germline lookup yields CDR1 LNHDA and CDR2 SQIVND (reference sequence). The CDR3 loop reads CASKHTGGGYTF. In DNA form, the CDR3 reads TGTGCCAGTAAACATACGGGTGGCGGCTACACCTTC.

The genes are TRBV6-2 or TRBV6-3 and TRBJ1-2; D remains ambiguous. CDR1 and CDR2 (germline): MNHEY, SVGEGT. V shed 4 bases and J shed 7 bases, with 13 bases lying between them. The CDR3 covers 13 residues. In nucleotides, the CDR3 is TGTGCCAGCAGTTCTGGGCAGTACGGTGGCTACACCTTC. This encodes CASSSGQYGGYTF.

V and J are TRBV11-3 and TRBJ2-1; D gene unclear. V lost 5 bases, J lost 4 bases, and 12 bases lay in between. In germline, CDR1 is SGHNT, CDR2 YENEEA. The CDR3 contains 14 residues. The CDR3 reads CASSEDLKYNEQFF. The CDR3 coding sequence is TGTGCCAGCAGCGAAGACTTAAAGTACAATGAGCAGTTCTTC.

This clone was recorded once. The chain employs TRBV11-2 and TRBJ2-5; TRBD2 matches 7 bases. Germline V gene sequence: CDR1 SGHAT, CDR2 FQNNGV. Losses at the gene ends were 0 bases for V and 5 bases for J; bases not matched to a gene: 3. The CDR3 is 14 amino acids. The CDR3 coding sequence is TGTGCCAGCAGCTTAGAGCGGGGGACGGAGACCCAGTACTTC. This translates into CASSLERGTETQYF.

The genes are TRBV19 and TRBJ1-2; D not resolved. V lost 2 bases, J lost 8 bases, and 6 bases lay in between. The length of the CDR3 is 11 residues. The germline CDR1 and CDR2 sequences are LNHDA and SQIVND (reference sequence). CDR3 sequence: CASSINIGYTF. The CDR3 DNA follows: TGTGCCAGTAGTATAAACATCGGCTACACCTTC.

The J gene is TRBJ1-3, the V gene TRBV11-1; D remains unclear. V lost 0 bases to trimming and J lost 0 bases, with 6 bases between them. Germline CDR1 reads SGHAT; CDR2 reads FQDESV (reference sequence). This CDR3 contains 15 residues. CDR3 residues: CASSLAIVSGNTIYF. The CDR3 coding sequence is TGTGCCAGCAGCTTAGCAATCGTCTCTGGAAACACCATATATTTT.

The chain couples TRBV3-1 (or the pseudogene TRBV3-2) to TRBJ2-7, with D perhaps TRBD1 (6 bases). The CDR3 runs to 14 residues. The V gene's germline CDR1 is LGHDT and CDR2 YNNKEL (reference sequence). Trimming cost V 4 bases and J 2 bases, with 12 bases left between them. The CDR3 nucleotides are TGTGCCAGCAGCCGGGGGTCAGGGGCCTACGAGCAGTACTTC. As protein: CASSRGSGAYEQYF.

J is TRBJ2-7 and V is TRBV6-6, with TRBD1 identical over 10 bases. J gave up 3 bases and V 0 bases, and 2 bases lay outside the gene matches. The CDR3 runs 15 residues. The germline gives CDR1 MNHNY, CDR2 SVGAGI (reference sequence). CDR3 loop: CASSYSGQGIYEQYF. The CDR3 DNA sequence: TGTGCCAGCAGTTACTCGGGACAGGGGATCTACGAGCAGTACTTC.

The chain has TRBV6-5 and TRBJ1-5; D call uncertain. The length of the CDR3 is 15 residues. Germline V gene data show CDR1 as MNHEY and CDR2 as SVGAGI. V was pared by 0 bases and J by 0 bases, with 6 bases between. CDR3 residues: CASSYSYPSNQPQHF. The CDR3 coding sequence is TGTGCCAGCAGTTACTCGTATCCTAGCAATCAGCCCCAGCATTTT.

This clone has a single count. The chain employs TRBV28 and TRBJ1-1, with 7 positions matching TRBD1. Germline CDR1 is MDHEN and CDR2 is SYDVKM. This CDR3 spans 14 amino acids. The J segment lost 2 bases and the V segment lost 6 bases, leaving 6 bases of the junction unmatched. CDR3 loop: CASSTTGSNTEAFF. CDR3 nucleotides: TGTGCCAGCAGCACGACAGGGAGTAACACTGAAGCTTTCTTT. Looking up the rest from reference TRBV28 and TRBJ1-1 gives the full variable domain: DVKVTQSSRYLVKRTGEKVFLECVQDMDHENMFWYRQDPGLGLRLIYFSYDVKMKEKGDIPEGYSVSREKKERFSLILESASTNQTSMYLCASSTTGSNTEAFFGQGTRLTVV.

CDR3 in amino acids: CATSRGQGGRELFF. The DNA for the CDR3 is TGTGCCACCAGCAGAGGGCAGGGAGGGAGAGAACTGTTTTTT. The gene calls are TRBV15 and TRBJ1-4, with a tentative D call TRBD1 (5 bases). The CDR3 runs 14 residues. Trimming took off 1 base at V and 12 bases at J, with 15 bases between the two ends. Germline CDR1 is LNHNV and CDR2 is YYDKDF (reference sequence).

The CDR3 loop is CASRGDRGRNSPLHF. CDR3 bases: TGTGCCAGTAGAGGGGACAGGGGTCGGAATTCACCCCTCCACTTT. This chain joins TRBV19 and TRBJ1-6, with 10 bases that match TRBD1. This CDR3 is built from 15 residues. Looked up from germline, CDR1 is LNHDA and CDR2 is SQIVND (reference sequence). V trimming: 6 bases; J trimming: 7 bases; junction bases outside the gene matches: 6.

CDR3 DNA sequence: TGCGCCAGCAGTGAGTCTGTCACCCCGGGTCAGCCCCAGCATTTT. Its translation is CASSESVTPGQPQHF. The chain links TRBV10-2 to TRBJ1-5; D is uncertain. CDR1 is WSHSY and CDR2 is SAAADI in the germline V gene. V was shortened by 0 bases and J by 6 bases, with 12 bases between the two germline ends. This CDR3 spans 15 amino acids.

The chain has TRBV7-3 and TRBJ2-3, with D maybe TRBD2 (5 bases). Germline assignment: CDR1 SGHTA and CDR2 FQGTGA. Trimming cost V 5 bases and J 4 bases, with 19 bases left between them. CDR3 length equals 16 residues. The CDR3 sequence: CASSDSKGLSPDTQYF. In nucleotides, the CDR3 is TGTGCCAGCAGCGACTCCAAAGGACTCTCCCCAGATACGCAGTATTTT.

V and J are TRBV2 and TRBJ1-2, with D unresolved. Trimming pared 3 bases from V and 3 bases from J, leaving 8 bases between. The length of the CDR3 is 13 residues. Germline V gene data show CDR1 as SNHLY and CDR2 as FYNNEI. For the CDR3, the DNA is TGTGCCAGCAGTGACACACCCGACTATGGCTACACCTTC. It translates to CASSDTPDYGYTF.

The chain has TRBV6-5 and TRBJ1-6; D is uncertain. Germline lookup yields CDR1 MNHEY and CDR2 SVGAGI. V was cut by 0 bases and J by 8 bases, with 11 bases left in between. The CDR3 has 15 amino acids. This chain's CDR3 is CASSYSGLADSPLHF. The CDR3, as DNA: TGTGCCAGCAGTTACTCGGGCTTGGCCGATTCACCCCTCCACTTT.

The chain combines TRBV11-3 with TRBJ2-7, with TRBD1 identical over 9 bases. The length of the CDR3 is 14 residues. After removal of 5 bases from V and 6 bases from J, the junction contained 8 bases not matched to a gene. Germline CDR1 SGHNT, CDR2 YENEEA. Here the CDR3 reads CASSQQGAHTEQYF. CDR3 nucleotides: TGTGCCAGCAGCCAACAGGGGGCCCACACCGAGCAGTACTTC.

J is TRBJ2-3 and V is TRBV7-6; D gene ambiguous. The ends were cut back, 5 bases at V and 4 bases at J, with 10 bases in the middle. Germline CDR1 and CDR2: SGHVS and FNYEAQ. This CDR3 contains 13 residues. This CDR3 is CASSDRAPDTQYF. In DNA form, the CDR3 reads TGTGCCAGCAGCGATCGAGCGCCAGATACGCAGTATTTT.

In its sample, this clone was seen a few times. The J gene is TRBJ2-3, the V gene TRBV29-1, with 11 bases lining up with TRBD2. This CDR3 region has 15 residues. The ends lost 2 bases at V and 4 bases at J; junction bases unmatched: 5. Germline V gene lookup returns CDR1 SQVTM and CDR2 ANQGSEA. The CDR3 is CSVETGLAVADTQYF. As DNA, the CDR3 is TGCAGCGTTGAAACGGGACTAGCGGTAGCAGATACGCAGTATTTT.